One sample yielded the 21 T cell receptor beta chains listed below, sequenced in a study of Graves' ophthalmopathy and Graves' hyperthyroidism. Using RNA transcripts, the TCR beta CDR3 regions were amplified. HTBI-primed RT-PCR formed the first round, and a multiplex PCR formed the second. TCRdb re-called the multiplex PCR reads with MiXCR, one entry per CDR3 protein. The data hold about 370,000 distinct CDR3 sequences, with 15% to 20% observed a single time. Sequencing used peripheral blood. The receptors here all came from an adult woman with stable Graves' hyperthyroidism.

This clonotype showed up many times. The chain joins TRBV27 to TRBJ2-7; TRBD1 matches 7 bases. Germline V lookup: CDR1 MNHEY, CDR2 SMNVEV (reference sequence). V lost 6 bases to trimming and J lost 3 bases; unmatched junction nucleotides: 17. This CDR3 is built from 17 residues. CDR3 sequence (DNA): TGTGCCAGCAGCCATATTACCGGGACAGCGAATTACTACGAGCAGTACTTC. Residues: CASSHITGTANYYEQYF.

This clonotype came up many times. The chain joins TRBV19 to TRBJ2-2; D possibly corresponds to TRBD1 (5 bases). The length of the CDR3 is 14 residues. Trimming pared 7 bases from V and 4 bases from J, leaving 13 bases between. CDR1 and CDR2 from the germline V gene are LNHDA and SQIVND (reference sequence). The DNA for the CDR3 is TGTGCCAGTACCCAGGACACATTCACCGGGGAGCTGTTTTTT. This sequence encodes CASTQDTFTGELFF.

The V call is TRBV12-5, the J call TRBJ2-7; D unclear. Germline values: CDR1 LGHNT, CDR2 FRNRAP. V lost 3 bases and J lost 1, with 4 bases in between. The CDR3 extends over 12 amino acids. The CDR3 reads CASGFGSYEQYF. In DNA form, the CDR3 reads TGTGCTAGTGGTTTTGGATCCTACGAGCAGTACTTC.

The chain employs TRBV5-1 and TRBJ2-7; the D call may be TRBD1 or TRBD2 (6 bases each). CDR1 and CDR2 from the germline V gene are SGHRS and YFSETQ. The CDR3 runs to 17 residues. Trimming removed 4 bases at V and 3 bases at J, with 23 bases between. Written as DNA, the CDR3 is TGCGCCAGCAGCCCACGGGGGCTACCGGGACCCATCTACGAGCAGTACTTC. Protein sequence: CASSPRGLPGPIYEQYF.

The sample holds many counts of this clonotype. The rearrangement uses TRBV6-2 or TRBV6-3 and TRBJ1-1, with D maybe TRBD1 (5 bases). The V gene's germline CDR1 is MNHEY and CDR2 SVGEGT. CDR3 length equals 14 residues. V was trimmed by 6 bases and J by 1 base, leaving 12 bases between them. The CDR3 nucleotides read TGTGCCAGCAGCCCCGGACAAGAGAACACTGAAGCTTTCTTT. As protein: CASSPGQENTEAFF.

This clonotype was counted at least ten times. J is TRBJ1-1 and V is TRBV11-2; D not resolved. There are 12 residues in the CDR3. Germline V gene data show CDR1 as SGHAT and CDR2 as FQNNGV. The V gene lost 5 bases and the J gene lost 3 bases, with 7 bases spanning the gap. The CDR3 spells CASSHTDTEAFF. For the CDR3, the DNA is TGTGCCAGCAGCCATACGGACACTGAAGCTTTCTTT.

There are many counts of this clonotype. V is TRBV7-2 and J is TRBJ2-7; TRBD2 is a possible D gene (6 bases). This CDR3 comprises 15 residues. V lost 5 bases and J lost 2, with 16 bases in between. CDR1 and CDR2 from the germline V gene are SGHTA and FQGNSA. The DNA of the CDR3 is TGTGCCAGCAGCGACAAAAGGGACTCTACCTACGAGCAGTACTTC. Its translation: CASSDKRDSTYEQYF. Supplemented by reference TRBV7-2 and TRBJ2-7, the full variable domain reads GAGVSQSPSNKVTEKGKDVELRCDPISGHTALYWYRQSLGQGLEFLIYFQGNSAPDKSGLPSDRFSAERTGGSVSTLTIQRTQQEDSAVYLCASSDKRDSTYEQYFGPGTRLTVT.

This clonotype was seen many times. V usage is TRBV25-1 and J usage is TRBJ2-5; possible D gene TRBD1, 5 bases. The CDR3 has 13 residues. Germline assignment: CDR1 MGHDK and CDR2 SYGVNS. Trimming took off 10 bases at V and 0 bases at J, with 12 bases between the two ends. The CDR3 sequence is CATTGHYQETQYF. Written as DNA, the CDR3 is TGTGCCACCACCGGACACTACCAAGAGACCCAGTACTTC.

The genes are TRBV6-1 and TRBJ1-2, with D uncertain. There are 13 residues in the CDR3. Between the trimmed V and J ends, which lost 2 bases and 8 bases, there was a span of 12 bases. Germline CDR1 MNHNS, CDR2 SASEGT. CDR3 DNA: TGTGCCAGCAGTGAAATCGACGGCTTCGGCTACACCTTC. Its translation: CASSEIDGFGYTF.

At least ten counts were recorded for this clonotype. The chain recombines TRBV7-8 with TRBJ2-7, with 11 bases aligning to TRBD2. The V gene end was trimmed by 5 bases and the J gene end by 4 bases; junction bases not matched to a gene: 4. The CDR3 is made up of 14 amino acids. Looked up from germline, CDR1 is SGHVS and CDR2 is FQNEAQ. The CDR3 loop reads CASSEGLAVYEQYF. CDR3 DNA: TGTGCCAGCAGCGAGGGACTAGCGGTTTACGAGCAGTACTTC.

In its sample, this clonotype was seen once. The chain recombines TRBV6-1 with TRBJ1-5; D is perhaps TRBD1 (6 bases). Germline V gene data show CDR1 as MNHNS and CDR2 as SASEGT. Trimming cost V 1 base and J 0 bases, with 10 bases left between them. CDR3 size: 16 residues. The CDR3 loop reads CASSEGPGDSNQPQHF. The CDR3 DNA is TGTGCCAGCAGTGAAGGCCCAGGGGATAGCAATCAGCCCCAGCATTTT.

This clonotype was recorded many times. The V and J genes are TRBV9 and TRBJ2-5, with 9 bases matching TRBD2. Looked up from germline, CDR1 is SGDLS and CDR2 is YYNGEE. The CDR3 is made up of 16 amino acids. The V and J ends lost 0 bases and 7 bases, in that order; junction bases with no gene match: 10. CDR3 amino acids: CASSVGAGGSGRTQYF. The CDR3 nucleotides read TGTGCCAGCAGCGTAGGGGCGGGAGGGTCCGGAAGGACCCAGTACTTC.

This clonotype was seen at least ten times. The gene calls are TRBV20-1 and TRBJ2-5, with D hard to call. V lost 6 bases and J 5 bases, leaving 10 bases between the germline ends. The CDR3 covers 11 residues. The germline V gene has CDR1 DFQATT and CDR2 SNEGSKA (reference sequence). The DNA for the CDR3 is TGCAGTGCATCACCCAGGGAGACCCAGTACTTC. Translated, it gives CSASPRETQYF.

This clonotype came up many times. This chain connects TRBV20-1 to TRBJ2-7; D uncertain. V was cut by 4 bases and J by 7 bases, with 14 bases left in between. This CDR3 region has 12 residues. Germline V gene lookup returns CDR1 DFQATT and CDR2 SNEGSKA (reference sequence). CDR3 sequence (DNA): TGCAGTGCTAACTCAGGATCTTGGGAGCAGTACTTC. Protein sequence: CSANSGSWEQYF.

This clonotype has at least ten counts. The CDR3 loop is CASTRYTGELFF. In nucleotides, the CDR3 is TGTGCCAGTACCCGGTACACCGGGGAGCTGTTTTTT. J is TRBJ2-2 and V is TRBV7-9, with D unclear. Per germline, CDR1 SEHNR and CDR2 FQNEAQ (reference sequence). The CDR3 runs 12 residues. V lost 9 bases to trimming and J lost 3 bases, with 8 bases between them.

As DNA, the CDR3 is TGTGCCAGCAGCTTAGGACTAGCGGGAGTTCCTGAAGAGCAGTACTTC. It specifies CASSLGLAGVPEEQYF. The genes are TRBV11-2 and TRBJ2-7, with 12 bases aligning to TRBD2. Germline V gene sequence: CDR1 SGHAT, CDR2 FQNNGV. The CDR3 has 16 amino acids. Unmatched junction bases numbered 8, after V lost 1 base and J lost 7 bases.

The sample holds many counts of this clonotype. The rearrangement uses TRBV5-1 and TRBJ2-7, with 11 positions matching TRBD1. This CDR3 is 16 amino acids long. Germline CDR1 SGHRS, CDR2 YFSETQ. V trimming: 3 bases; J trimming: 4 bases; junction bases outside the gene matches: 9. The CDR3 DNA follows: TGCGCCAGCAGCTCCACGGGACAGGGGGTTTATTACGAGCAGTACTTC. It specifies CASSSTGQGVYYEQYF.

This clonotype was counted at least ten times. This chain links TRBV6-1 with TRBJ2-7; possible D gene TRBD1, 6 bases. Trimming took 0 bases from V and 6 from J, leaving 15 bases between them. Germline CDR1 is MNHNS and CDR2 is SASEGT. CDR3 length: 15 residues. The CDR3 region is CASSEAGTGWVEQYF. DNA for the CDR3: TGTGCCAGCAGTGAAGCAGGAACAGGGTGGGTCGAGCAGTACTTC.

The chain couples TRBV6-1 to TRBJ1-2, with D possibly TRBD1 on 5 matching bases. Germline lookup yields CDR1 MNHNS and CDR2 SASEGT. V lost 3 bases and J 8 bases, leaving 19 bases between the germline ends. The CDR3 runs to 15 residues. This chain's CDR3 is CASSDIREITKGYTF. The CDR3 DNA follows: TGTGCCAGCAGTGACATCAGGGAGATCACTAAGGGCTACACCTTC.

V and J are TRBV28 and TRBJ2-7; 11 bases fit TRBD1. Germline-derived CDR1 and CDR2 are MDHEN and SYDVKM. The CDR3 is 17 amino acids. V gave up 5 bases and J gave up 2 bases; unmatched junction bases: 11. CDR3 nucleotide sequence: TGTGCCAGCAGTCTCGTATCCGGGACAGGGGGGACCTACGAGCAGTACTTC. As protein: CASSLVSGTGGTYEQYF.

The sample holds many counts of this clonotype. CDR3 amino acids: CSARDGGHGYYEQYF. Here the CDR3 DNA reads TGCAGTGCTAGAGATGGGGGACATGGCTACTACGAGCAGTACTTC. The gene calls are TRBV20-1 and TRBJ2-7; possibly TRBD1 for D (6 bases). CDR1 is DFQATT and CDR2 is SNEGSKA in the germline V gene (reference sequence). The CDR3 has 15 residues. The germline V and J ends were trimmed by 0 bases and 3 bases, with 15 bases remaining between them.